Below, 18 T cell receptor beta chains from the same sample are listed, as sequenced in a study of Ad26.COV2.S vaccination and SARS-CoV-2 variants. TCRdb's table, derived via immunoSEQ multiplex PCR, lists solely in-frame clones and lacks some. The sample has some 640,000 clones, 89% seen once. This sample's treatment: approximately 18 received Ad26.COV2.S at low or high dose, single or two shots; about 5 received placebo; per-sample allocation not given. The samples were gathered on day 63 after the first injection of vaccine or placebo. The material was peripheral blood, obtained in a trial of Ad26.COV2.S vaccine versus placebo. These receptors came from a person aged 18-65 years who received the Ad26.COV2.S COVID-19 vaccine or a placebo.

This rearrangement joins TRBV6-5 to TRBJ2-7; no definite D call. V lost 7 bases and J 11 bases, leaving 21 bases between the germline ends. Per germline, CDR1 MNHEY and CDR2 SVGAGI. CDR3 length equals 13 residues. The CDR3 DNA is TGTGCCAGCACCAGACCGGGCCAAAGTTTAAAGTACTTC. Translated, it gives CASTRPGQSLKYF.

This chain joins TRBV27 and TRBJ2-3; maybe TRBD2 (5 bases). The germline V gene encodes CDR1 MNHEY and CDR2 SMNVEV (reference sequence). V dropped 3 bases and J dropped 9 bases, with 13 bases sitting between them. The CDR3 totals 13 residues. CDR3 nucleotide sequence: TGTGCCAGCAGTTTCCTTGAGGGTGGGACGCAGTATTTT. Protein: CASSFLEGGTQYF.

The rearrangement links TRBV7-3 to TRBJ2-2; 9 bases match TRBD1. V lost 5 bases and J lost 4; bases outside the gene matches: 2. Germline V gene data show CDR1 as SGHTA and CDR2 as FQGTGA. The CDR3 length is 14 residues. CDR3 coding DNA: TGTGCCAGCAGCCGGGGACAGGGCACCGGGGAGCTGTTTTTT. Translation gives CASSRGQGTGELFF. Full variable domain (remainder filled in from reference TRBV7-3 and TRBJ2-2): GAGVSQTPSNKVTEKGKYVELRCDPISGHTALYWYRQSLGQGPEFLIYFQGTGAADDSGLPNDRFFAVRPEGSVSTLKIQRTERGDSAVYLCASSRGQGTGELFFGEGSRLTVL.

The chain has TRBV2 and TRBJ1-6, with 7 bases matching TRBD1. Germline trimming cut 6 bases from V and 0 bases from J; bases unmatched to any gene: 5. The CDR3 runs 16 residues. Germline CDR1 and CDR2: SNHLY and FYNNEI. Written as DNA, the CDR3 is TGTGCCAGCAGGAAGGACAGGAGCTCCTATAATTCACCCCTCCACTTT. It yields the protein CASRKDRSSYNSPLHF.

The chain uses TRBV2 and TRBJ1-2; D is undetermined. CDR1 is SNHLY and CDR2 is FYNNEI in the germline V gene. Between the trimmed V and J ends, which lost 5 bases and 5 bases, there was a span of 15 bases. This CDR3 contains 14 residues. The CDR3 reads CASSTDGPGYGYTF. The CDR3 region has the DNA TGTGCCAGCAGTACCGACGGACCGGGTTATGGCTACACCTTC.

The rearrangement links TRBV4-3 to TRBJ2-5; 9 bases fit TRBD2. Trimming cost V 1 base and J 6 bases; bases outside gene matches: 12. CDR3 length: 17 amino acids. Germline V gives CDR1 LGHNA, CDR2 YSLEER. Written as DNA, the CDR3 is TGCGCCAGCAGCCAAGGGGCTAGCGGGGCCCTCCGGAAGACCCAGTACTTC. Encoded protein: CASSQGASGALRKTQYF.

The V and J genes are TRBV6-5 and TRBJ1-3; D remains unclear. The V gene's germline CDR1 is MNHEY and CDR2 SVGAGI. V shed 7 bases and J shed 0 bases, with 10 bases lying between them. This CDR3 contains 14 residues. CDR3 region: CASTGAFSGNTIYF. DNA of the CDR3: TGTGCCAGCACAGGAGCTTTCTCTGGAAACACCATATATTTT.

The chain is built from TRBV6-5 and TRBJ2-2, with 9 nucleotides matching TRBD2. CDR1 is MNHEY and CDR2 is SVGAGI in the germline V gene. Trimming took 5 bases from V and 7 from J; bases not matched to a gene: 8. This CDR3 region has 15 residues. CDR3 sequence: CASSRAGGVDGELFF. DNA of the CDR3: TGTGCCAGCAGTAGAGCGGGAGGTGTGGACGGGGAGCTGTTTTTT.

This sequence joins TRBV30 and TRBJ1-2, with 7 bases lining up with TRBD1. V lost 4 bases, J lost 6 bases, and 11 bases stayed unmatched. There are 14 residues in the CDR3. Germline V lookup: CDR1 GTSNPN, CDR2 SVGIG (reference sequence). The CDR3 loop reads CAWKGAAGGHGYTF. CDR3 DNA: TGTGCCTGGAAGGGGGCGGCGGGCGGGCATGGCTACACCTTC.

The chain is built from TRBV9 and TRBJ2-1; 9 bases are shared with TRBD1. CDR1 and CDR2 from the germline V gene are SGDLS and YYNGEE. J lost 0 bases, V lost 3 bases, and 16 bases had no gene match. The CDR3 extends over 20 amino acids. Here the CDR3 reads CASSGPPGQGFSSSYNEQFF. CDR3 nucleotides: TGTGCCAGCAGCGGACCACCGGGACAGGGTTTTTCCAGCTCCTACAATGAGCAGTTCTTC.

The V call is TRBV6-6, the J call TRBJ1-6; 7 nucleotides agree with TRBD1. V lost 7 bases to trimming and J lost 9 bases; unmatched junction nucleotides: 15. Germline CDR1 is MNHNY and CDR2 is SVGAGI (reference sequence). This CDR3 comprises 16 residues. The DNA for the CDR3 is TGTGCCAGCATGAGGACCCTGACAGGGTCGGCTTCACCCCTCCACTTT. Amino acids: CASMRTLTGSASPLHF.

The chain couples TRBV24-1 to TRBJ2-1, with 10 bases that match TRBD2. This CDR3 region has 16 residues. With 9 bases clipped from V and 0 bases from J, the junction kept 7 bases outside the gene matches. Germline V CDR1 and CDR2: KGHDR, SFDVKD. CDR3 residues: CATQTSGPSSYNEQFF. DNA of the CDR3: TGTGCCACCCAGACTAGCGGGCCGAGCTCCTACAATGAGCAGTTCTTC.

This rearrangement joins TRBV30 to TRBJ2-3; the D is unclear. Germline V lookup: CDR1 GTSNPN, CDR2 SVGIG (reference sequence). The CDR3 extends over 11 amino acids. The ends were cut back, 1 base at V and 5 bases at J, with 4 bases in the middle. CDR3 region: CAWSEEDTQYF. DNA of the CDR3: TGTGCCTGGAGTGAGGAAGATACGCAGTATTTT. Complete variable domain (other parts from reference TRBV30 and TRBJ2-3): SQTIHQWPATLVQPVGSPLSLECTVEGTSNPNLYWYRQAAGRGLQLLFYSVGIGQISSEVPQNLSASRPQDRQFILSSKKLLLSDSGFYLCAWSEEDTQYFGPGTRLTVL.

The chain uses TRBV30 and TRBJ1-5; the match to TRBD1 covers 8 bases. The CDR3 runs 15 residues. Trimming took 2 bases from V and 7 from J; bases not matched to a gene: 10. Per the germline V gene, CDR1 is GTSNPN and CDR2 is SVGIG (reference sequence). CDR3 region: CAWSHDRGVRQPQHF. The DNA of the CDR3 is TGTGCCTGGAGTCATGACAGGGGAGTACGGCAGCCCCAGCATTTT.

This sequence joins TRBV15 and TRBJ1-5; D call uncertain. V lost 2 bases, J lost 0 bases, and 20 bases lay in between. The CDR3 is 19 amino acids. Germline V gene data show CDR1 as LNHNV and CDR2 as YYDKDF (reference sequence). CDR3 nucleotides: TGTGCCACCAGCAGACCCGCGACGGTGGGATACTATAGCAATCAGCCCCAGCATTTT. Its protein product is CATSRPATVGYYSNQPQHF.

This rearrangement joins TRBV7-6 to TRBJ2-3, with TRBD2 matching over 9 bases. J gave up 5 bases and V 3 bases, and 3 bases lay outside the gene matches. Germline-derived CDR1 and CDR2 are SGHVS and FNYEAQ. CDR3 length equals 14 residues. This CDR3 is CASSFTSGLDTQYF. CDR3 in DNA: TGTGCCAGCAGCTTTACTAGCGGGCTAGATACGCAGTATTTT. Together with reference TRBV7-6 and TRBJ2-3, the CDR3 gives the full variable domain: GAGVSQSPRYKVTKRGQDVALRCDPISGHVSLYWYRQALGQGPEFLTYFNYEAQQDKSGLPNDRFSAERPEGSISTLTIQRTEQRDSAMYRCASSFTSGLDTQYFGPGTRLTVL.

This chain joins TRBV28 and TRBJ1-4, with a possible D match to TRBD1 (5 bases). V lost 4 bases and J 3 bases, leaving 9 bases between the germline ends. There are 14 residues in the CDR3. Germline V gene sequence: CDR1 MDHEN, CDR2 SYDVKM. The CDR3 bases are TGTGCCAGCAGTTCCGGGGGGTCTAATGAAAAACTGTTTTTT. It translates to CASSSGGSNEKLFF.

This clone has only one observation. V and J are TRBV4-1 and TRBJ2-5, with 7 bases matching TRBD1. The CDR3 sequence is 14 residues long. The ends lost 1 base at V and 2 bases at J; junction bases unmatched: 1. Germline loops: CDR1 MGHRA, CDR2 YSYEKL. The CDR3 coding sequence is TGCGCCAGCAGCCAAGGGGGACAGCAAGAGACCCAGTACTTC. Translation gives CASSQGGQQETQYF.